This T cell receptor (beta chain) emerged from a study of blood T cell repertoires in COVID-19. The CDR3 length is 17 residues. Germline CDR1 reads LGHDT; CDR2 reads YNNKEL (reference sequence). Trimming cost V 2 bases and J 1 base, with 17 bases left between them. Profiling relied on immunoSEQ multiplex PCR, and the TCRdb table lists in-frame clones only, not all of them. The sample contains some 170,000 clones, roughly 88% of which appear only once. The chain couples TRBV3-1 (or the pseudogene TRBV3-2) to TRBJ1-1; no clear D. This receptor was identified in a man aged 50 to 59 who had recovered from COVID-19. Sequenced material: PBMCs or T cells enriched from blood (not recorded which). This CDR3 reads CASSQFLVLGRNTEAFF. Here the CDR3 DNA reads TGTGCCAGCAGCCAATTCCTCGTTCTCGGGAGGAACACTGAAGCTTTCTTT.